The next 17 T cell receptor beta chains were all read from a single sample in a study of T cell changes during pregnancy in multiple sclerosis. TCRdb keeps only in-frame clones here, not all; method: immunoSEQ multiplex PCR. The table has 58,000 or so clones, around 90% seen once. This material consisted of CD4+ T cells from peripheral blood mononuclear cells, taken in the third trimester of pregnancy. The receptors were sampled from a female donor with multiple sclerosis, enrolled in a pregnancy study.

The V gene is TRBV19, the J gene TRBJ2-5; possible D gene TRBD2, 6 bases. This CDR3 has 15 residues. Germline loops: CDR1 LNHDA, CDR2 SQIVND (reference sequence). V lost 4 bases and J lost 5, with 17 bases in between. In DNA, the CDR3 is TGTGCCAGTAGTAGTACCGGGACTCTCATGGAGACCCAGTACTTC. This codes for CASSSTGTLMETQYF.

This chain connects TRBV2 to TRBJ1-5, with D hard to call. Germline V gives CDR1 SNHLY, CDR2 FYNNEI. V was shortened by 5 bases and J by 2 bases, with 10 bases between the two germline ends. The CDR3 totals 14 residues. CDR3 in amino acids: CASSIGRGNQPQHF. CDR3 DNA sequence: TGTGCCAGCAGTATAGGGAGGGGCAATCAGCCCCAGCATTTT.

This sequence joins TRBV29-1 and TRBJ1-1; D not resolved. With 1 base removed from V and 4 bases from J, the gap between germline ends came to 10 bases. This CDR3 is built from 13 residues. Looked up from germline, CDR1 is SQVTM and CDR2 is ANQGSEA. The CDR3 loop reads CSVEAVSGTEAFF. The CDR3 coding sequence is TGCAGCGTTGAAGCAGTTTCGGGCACTGAAGCTTTCTTT.

The V call is TRBV7-9, the J call TRBJ2-3; a weak D match, TRBD2 (6 bases). The germline V and J ends were trimmed by 11 bases and 2 bases, with 14 bases remaining between them. This CDR3 is 13 amino acids long. Per germline, CDR1 SEHNR and CDR2 FQNEAQ (reference sequence). The CDR3, as DNA: TGTGCCGGAAACGGGGGATACACAGATACGCAGTATTTT. Translation gives CAGNGGYTDTQYF.

This clone was seen more than once but under ten times. The chain links TRBV5-6 to TRBJ1-4, with D perhaps TRBD1 (5 bases). There are 13 residues in the CDR3. Looked up from germline, CDR1 is SGHDT and CDR2 is YYEEEE. V lost 0 bases to trimming and J lost 8 bases, with 8 bases between them. CDR3 sequence (DNA): TGTGCCAGCAGCTTGGGCGCAGGGGAAAAACTGTTTTTT. This codes for CASSLGAGEKLFF.

The rearrangement uses TRBV9 and TRBJ1-5, with D uncertain. Per germline, CDR1 SGDLS and CDR2 YYNGEE. V was pared by 3 bases and J by 0 bases, with 7 bases between. This CDR3 is built from 14 residues. This CDR3 is CASSGGYSNQPQHF. The CDR3 DNA is TGTGCCAGCAGCGGCGGCTATAGCAATCAGCCCCAGCATTTT.

This chain joins TRBV7-2 and TRBJ2-3, with 7 bases aligning to TRBD1. The CDR3 runs 15 residues. V was pared by 5 bases and J by 0 bases, with 5 bases of the junction left unmatched. Germline CDR1 reads SGHTA; CDR2 reads FQGNSA. The CDR3 region is CASSRGDSSTDTQYF. CDR3 nucleotide sequence: TGTGCCAGCAGCCGAGGGGACAGTAGCACAGATACGCAGTATTTT.

The chain uses TRBV7-2 and TRBJ1-1; TRBD1 matches 7 bases. The CDR3 consists of 13 residues. Germline assignment: CDR1 SGHTA and CDR2 FQGNSA. V gave up 4 bases and J gave up 5 bases; unmatched junction bases: 4. The CDR3 loop reads CASSSGRGTEAFF. The CDR3 DNA sequence: TGTGCCAGCAGCTCGGGCAGGGGGACTGAAGCTTTCTTT.

The chain combines TRBV4-2 with TRBJ2-5; D perhaps matches TRBD1 (5 bases). The CDR3 is 15 amino acids. In germline, CDR1 is LGHNA, CDR2 YNFKEQ. Trimming stripped 0 bases from V and 3 bases from J, with 11 bases between. The CDR3 is CASSQDLPGKETQYF. For the CDR3, the DNA is TGTGCCAGCAGCCAAGATCTACCAGGGAAAGAGACCCAGTACTTC.

The genes are TRBV18 and TRBJ1-4; a weak D match, TRBD1 (5 bases). V was clipped by 4 bases and J by 10 bases, with 22 bases between them. The CDR3 runs 16 residues. CDR1 is KGHSH, CDR2 LQKENI, per germline. The CDR3, as DNA: TGTGCCAGCTCACTCTCCTCGTCGGGGGACGGGGGAAAACTGTTTTTT. This encodes CASSLSSSGDGGKLFF.

Only one count was recorded for this clone. V gene TRBV2 combines with J gene TRBJ2-7; tentatively, D is TRBD1 (5 bases). Germline values: CDR1 SNHLY, CDR2 FYNNEI. V lost 5 bases to trimming and J lost 6 bases, with 29 bases between them. The CDR3 runs to 18 residues. CDR3 sequence reads: CASSLWTVGFGRATEQYF. The CDR3, as DNA: TGTGCCAGCAGTCTATGGACCGTAGGTTTCGGCAGGGCGACCGAGCAGTACTTC. Supplemented by reference TRBV2 and TRBJ2-7, the full variable domain reads EPEVTQTPSHQVTQMGQEVILRCVPISNHLYFYWYRQILGQKVEFLVSFYNNEISEKSEIFDDQFSVERPDGSNFTLKIRSTKLEDSAMYFCASSLWTVGFGRATEQYFGPGTRLTVT.

This chain links TRBV7-9 with TRBJ2-1; tentatively, D is TRBD2 (6 bases). The V and J ends lost 5 bases and 5 bases respectively, with 16 bases between them. This CDR3 has 15 residues. Germline values: CDR1 SEHNR, CDR2 FQNEAQ (reference sequence). Here the CDR3 reads CASSPPGDWNNEQFF. In DNA form, the CDR3 reads TGTGCCAGCAGCCCGCCCGGGGACTGGAACAATGAGCAGTTCTTC.

This chain connects TRBV7-8 to TRBJ2-7, with a possible D match to TRBD1 (6 bases). V was trimmed by 6 bases and J by 2 bases, leaving 14 bases between them. CDR1 SGHVS and CDR2 FQNEAQ come from the germline V gene. This CDR3 contains 14 residues. CDR3 coding DNA: TGTGCCAGCAGACCTGACCGGGACACCTACGAGCAGTACTTC. Translating gives CASRPDRDTYEQYF. The full variable domain, rest sourced from reference TRBV7-8 and TRBJ2-7, is GAGVSQSPRYKVAKRGQDVALRCDPISGHVSLFWYQQALGQGPEFLTYFQNEAQLDKSGLPSDRFFAERPEGSVSTLKIQRTQQEDSAVYLCASRPDRDTYEQYFGPGTRLTVT.

The chain recombines TRBV30 with TRBJ2-7, with D maybe TRBD1 (6 bases). The germline V gene has CDR1 GTSNPN and CDR2 SVGIG (reference sequence). V lost 0 bases and J 1 base, leaving 16 bases between the germline ends. This CDR3 region has 16 residues. CDR3 DNA: TGTGCCTGGAGTGTATGGCGGCAGGGGTCGTCCTACGAGCAGTACTTC. It translates to CAWSVWRQGSSYEQYF.

This chain joins TRBV19 and TRBJ1-1; maybe TRBD1 (5 bases). The germline V gene encodes CDR1 LNHDA and CDR2 SQIVND (reference sequence). The CDR3 has 12 amino acids. V dropped 3 bases and J dropped 11 bases, with 13 bases sitting between them. CDR3 coding DNA: TGTGCCAGTAGTATTTTCGGGGGGGTGGCTTTCTTT. It yields the protein CASSIFGGVAFF.

This sequence joins TRBV18 and TRBJ2-1; perhaps TRBD1 as D (6 bases). Trimming took 2 bases from V and 7 from J, leaving 12 bases between them. Germline CDR1 KGHSH, CDR2 LQKENI. This CDR3 is 14 amino acids long. CDR3 DNA: TGTGCCAGCTCACCAACAAAACAGGGAAATGAGCAGTTCTTC. This codes for CASSPTKQGNEQFF.

The chain employs TRBV9 and TRBJ2-1; tentatively, D is TRBD2 (5 bases). CDR3 length: 16 amino acids. Germline V CDR1 and CDR2: SGDLS, YYNGEE. V was pared by 0 bases and J by 0 bases, with 10 bases between. The CDR3 loop is CASSVGGSGSYNEQFF. CDR3 coding DNA: TGTGCCAGCAGCGTAGGAGGGTCGGGCTCCTACAATGAGCAGTTCTTC.